Listed here is a single TCR beta chain. This CDR3 is 16 amino acids long. V lost 0 bases and J lost 3; bases outside the gene matches: 5. Germline assignment: CDR1 SQVTM and CDR2 ANQGSEA. The sample originates from a study of blood T cell repertoires in COVID-19. Study-level information: Some COVID-19 samples were acute and others convalescent; all came from the United States, Italy and Spain. Sample material is recorded as cDNA or gDNA derived from T cells, B-cell-depleted T cells, or PBMCs.

Method: immunoSEQ multiplex PCR; TCRdb's copy keeps in-frame clones and lacks some. The sample shows roughly 84,000 clones, around four fifths of them seen only once. The sequence was obtained from a man older than 75 with active or convalescent COVID-19. Sample: peripheral blood. The V and J genes are TRBV29-1 and TRBJ2-2; 9 bases agree with TRBD1. DNA of the CDR3: TGCAGCGTTGAAGAGACAGGGGGTTATGACACCGGGGAGCTGTTTTTT. Its translation: CSVEETGGYDTGELFF.